Listed below are T cell receptor beta chains from one sample, sequenced in a study of blood T cell repertoires in COVID-19. Sequenced by immunoSEQ multiplex PCR; TCRdb stores in-frame clones only, minus some. Altogether hundreds of thousands of clones are present, more than 75% being singletons, with the ten largest covering over 5.5%. The material sequenced was peripheral blood. Receptors were obtained from a woman of 80 years or more with COVID-19, enrolled during active disease. Both conserved end residues are part of each CDR3. Fields, in order: clone size, D gene, V gene, J gene, CDR3 DNA, CDR3 protein. A D gene is named only where the DNA matches it firmly. Part of the rows lack a size; the others show once, few, many or a class for expanded clones.

NA	TRBD1	TRBV4-3	TRBJ1-4	TGCGCCAGCAGCCAAGGGTCGACAGGGAGAGGTGAAAAACTGTTTTTT	CASSQGSTGRGEKLFF
NA	NA	TRBV5-5	TRBJ2-3	TGTGCCAGCAGCTTGGTTCTCTTTGGGGGGGGCCCCGCAGATACGCAGTATTTT	CASSLVLFGGGPADTQYF
NA	NA	TRBV24-1	TRBJ1-2	TGTGCCACCAGTGGTACGGGGGGCTACACCTTC	CATSGTGGYTF
NA	NA	TRBV4-1	TRBJ1-3	TGCGCCAGCAGCCAAGTTGTGGGCAGCTCTGGAAACACCATATATTTT	CASSQVVGSSGNTIYF
NA	NA	TRBV5-4	TRBJ2-2	TGTGCCAGCAGCTTATCTGGAGTTACGAACACCGGGGAGCTGTTTTTT	CASSLSGVTNTGELFF
NA	NA	TRBV6-5	TRBJ1-4	TGTGCCAGCAGTTTGGACAGAGGAAATGAAAAACTGTTTTTT	CASSLDRGNEKLFF
NA	NA	TRBV4-2	TRBJ2-1	TGTGCCAGCAGCCAATCGGGGACCTACAATGAGCAGTTCTTC	CASSQSGTYNEQFF
NA	NA	TRBV12-3/TRBV12-4	TRBJ1-5	TGTGCCAGCACCGAGGGTAGCAATCAGCCCCAGCATTTT	CASTEGSNQPQHF
NA	NA	TRBV5-4	TRBJ1-3	TGTGCCAGCAGCTTTGGGAGGGCCTCTGGAAACACCATATATTTT	CASSFGRASGNTIYF
once	NA	TRBV15	TRBJ1-2	TGTGCCACCAACAGCAGGGAAAATGGCTACACCTTC	CATNSRENGYTF
NA	TRBD2	TRBV29-1	TRBJ2-7	TGCAGCTACGAAGGGTCCGGGGGGGGGAGCGAGCAGTACTTC	CSYEGSGGGSEQYF
NA	TRBD2	TRBV5-1	TRBJ2-2	TGCGCCAGCTCGACTAGCGGGGGCACCGGGGAGCTGTTTTTT	CASSTSGGTGELFF
NA	NA	TRBV6-5	TRBJ2-5	TGTGCCAGCAGTAGGGGGGGGCAAGAGACCCAGTACTTC	CASSRGGQETQYF
NA	NA	TRBV7-9	TRBJ2-1	TGTGCCAGCAGCCTCCGGACTATACACAATGAGCAGTTCTTC	CASSLRTIHNEQFF
few	TRBD1	TRBV6-4	TRBJ1-1	TGTGCCAGCAGTGACGGGGACAGGGCCGAAGCTTTCTTT	CASSDGDRAEAFF
NA	TRBD2	TRBV4-1	TRBJ2-5	TGCGCCAGCAGCCCTTCGACTAGCGGGGGAAGAGAGACCCAGTACTTC	CASSPSTSGGRETQYF
NA	TRBD2	TRBV3-1/TRBV3-2	TRBJ2-1	TGTGCCAGCAGCCAAGATCTAGCGGGGGGTCGGGAGCAGTTCTTC	CASSQDLAGGREQFF
NA	NA	TRBV5-1	TRBJ2-5	TGCGCCAGCAGCTTGCTGGCCGTCCAAGAGACCCAGTACTTC	CASSLLAVQETQYF
once	TRBD2	TRBV6-2/TRBV6-3	TRBJ2-1	TGTGCCAGCAGTTCGGGACTAGCGGCCCGAAGCTCCTACAATGAGCAGTTCTTC	CASSSGLAARSSYNEQFF
few	NA	TRBV19	TRBJ1-5	TGTGCCAGTAGTAACTTACCTAATCAGCCCCAGCATTTT	CASSNLPNQPQHF
NA	NA	TRBV5-1	TRBJ1-5	TGCGCCAGCAGCTTGACTGCCCAGGGGCCGAGCAATCAGCCCCAGCATTTT	CASSLTAQGPSNQPQHF
NA	NA	TRBV3-1/TRBV3-2	TRBJ2-1	TGTGCCAGCAGCCCTGTGTCGCGGGGGCACAGAGGGGTAAATGAGCAGTTCTTC	CASSPVSRGHRGVNEQFF
many	NA	TRBV7-8	TRBJ1-1	TGTGCCAGCAGCTTAAATGCGAATACTGAAGCTTTCTTT	CASSLNANTEAFF
NA	NA	TRBV19	TRBJ2-2	TGTGCCAGTAGGCTTGAGGGAGGGGGGAACACCGGGGAGCTGTTTTTT	CASRLEGGGNTGELFF
NA	NA	TRBV30	TRBJ1-1	TGTGCCTGGAGTGCTCTACGAGAGAACACTGAAGCTTTCTTT	CAWSALRENTEAFF
NA	TRBD1	TRBV5-1	TRBJ2-3	TGCGCCAGCAGCTCCGGGACAGGGGCCACAGATACGCAGTATTTT	CASSSGTGATDTQYF
NA	TRBD1	TRBV5-6	TRBJ2-7	TGTGCCAGCAGCTTGGCGGACAGGGGGCTAGGCGAGCAGTACTTC	CASSLADRGLGEQYF
NA	TRBD2	TRBV29-1	TRBJ2-3	TGCAGCGTTGAATTAGCGGGGGGACGCACAGATACGCAGTATTTT	CSVELAGGRTDTQYF
NA	NA	TRBV6-5	TRBJ2-7	TGTGCCAGCAGTTACCGACAGATCAGCTCCTACGAGCAGTACTTC	CASSYRQISSYEQYF
NA	NA	TRBV7-2	TRBJ1-1	TGTGCCAGCAGCTTATTTCGACAGGAAGCTTTCTTT	CASSLFRQEAFF
NA	NA	TRBV27	TRBJ2-1	TGTGCCAGCAGTCAGTACAATGAGCAGTTCTTC	CASSQYNEQFF
NA	NA	TRBV27	TRBJ2-1	TGTGCCAGCAGCGAAAGGACTACATACAATGAGCAGTTCTTC	CASSERTTYNEQFF
NA	TRBD1	TRBV6-2/TRBV6-3	TRBJ2-2	TGTGCCAGCAGTTCTCCGTGGACAGGGGGCTCGAACACCGGGGAGCTGTTTTTT	CASSSPWTGGSNTGELFF
NA	NA	TRBV5-4	TRBJ2-5	TGTGCCAGCAGCCCGCGGGTAGAGGCTAGCCGAGAGACCCAGTACTTC	CASSPRVEASRETQYF
NA	NA	TRBV5-1	TRBJ2-1	TGCGCCAGCAGCTCAGTACCTGGAAGGAGCAATGAGCAGTTCTTC	CASSSVPGRSNEQFF
once	NA	TRBV7-9	TRBJ1-6	TGTGCCAGCAGCTCCAATCTTGGCCCACCCCTCCACTTT	CASSSNLGPPLHF
NA	TRBD1	TRBV7-9	TRBJ1-6	TGTGCCAGCAGCCCCCGACAGGGAGTAAATTCACCCCTCCACTTT	CASSPRQGVNSPLHF
NA	NA	TRBV6-6	TRBJ1-2	TGTGCCAGCAGTTACTCGCGAGTAATTACCTTC	CASSYSRVITF
NA	TRBD2	TRBV29-1	TRBJ2-5	TGCAGCGTTGAAGATCGGGGACTAGCGGTGGAGACCCAGTACTTC	CSVEDRGLAVETQYF
NA	TRBD2	TRBV5-1	TRBJ2-5	TGCGCCAGCAGCGCAAGTTCTAGCGGGGGGCTTTCTTCGGCCCAGTACTTC	CASSASSSGGLSSAQYF
NA	NA	TRBV7-2	TRBJ1-1	TGTGCCAGCAGCTTGATGGCAGGGGTTGGGAACACTGAAGCTTTCTTT	CASSLMAGVGNTEAFF